This T cell receptor (beta chain) was captured by sequencing in a study of spatial heterogeneity in lung cancer. Across the study: Every unique TCR and UMI combination, on average, appeared more than ten times in raw reads.

Overall study results and limits: Mutation tallies in tumors tracked expanded intratumoral alpha and beta TCR counts.

At least ten counts were recorded for this clonotype. Its antigen is unknown. CDR3 size: 14 residues. V lost 5 bases and J lost 5, with 14 bases in between. Looked up from germline, CDR1 is MNHEY and CDR2 is SMNVEV (reference sequence). Time point denoted: sample taken at primary tumor resection. Whole RNA obtained from tumor, nontumor lung or frozen PBMC underwent sequencing without sorting. A single record per CDR3 protein comes from TCRdb applying MiXCR to the 5' RACE reads. Here the sample spans 5,500 to 8,000 distinct CDR3 sequences, around an eighth being singletons. The chain joins TRBV27 to TRBJ2-3; the D call may be TRBD1 or TRBD2 (5 bases each). The origin of this receptor is a male donor with early-stage non-small cell lung cancer. Specimen: lung tumor tissue, collected at surgery. This CDR3 is CASSPGPFEDTQYF. DNA of the CDR3: TGTGCCAGCAGTCCGGGGCCCTTCGAAGATACGCAGTATTTT.